This T cell receptor (beta chain) is drawn from a study of T cells expressing NK-cell markers. Whole-study context: TCR beta repertoires came from sorted CD3+CD56+NKG2C+, CD3+CD56+NKG2C- and CD3+CD56-NKG2C+ T cells.

5'RACE template switching with UMIs produced the TCR beta cDNA. TCRdb re-called the 5' RACE reads and catalogs CDR3 proteins one per entry, DNA excluded. This table holds some 410,000 distinct CDR3 sequences. For this clonotype: Antigen unknown.

Study results and limitations: There remained a lack of clarity about HCMV specificity of expanded NKG2C+ T cell clones. The leading position in the CD3+CD56-NKG2C+ fraction of a handful of donors also went to these clonotypes.

CDR3 length: 14 amino acids. Germline CDR1 reads SGHTA; CDR2 reads FQGNSA. Sequenced sample: blood T cells: a sorted CD56 or NKG2C T cell subset, CD4+ or CD8+ T cells, or bulk PBMC T cells (not recorded which). The rearrangement uses TRBV7-2 and TRBJ1-1; without DNA, the TCRdb call of TRBD1 cannot be checked. This clonotype was obtained from a woman between 18 and 75 years old in good health. The CDR3 loop reads CASSRQEGNTEAFF.